These 16 T cell receptor beta chains were all obtained from the same sample, sequenced in a study of blood T cell repertoires in COVID-19. Libraries were prepared by immunoSEQ multiplex PCR; TCRdb keeps only in-frame clonotypes and omits some of them. The table shows a few hundred thousand clones, with roughly 80% occurring only once. Sequencing input: PBMCs or T cells enriched from blood (not recorded which). The receptor set was obtained from a middle-aged man who had recovered from COVID-19.

The chain combines TRBV15 with TRBJ2-2, with TRBD1 matching 9 bases. Germline V gives CDR1 LNHNV, CDR2 YYDKDF (reference sequence). The CDR3 consists of 18 residues. J was trimmed by 5 bases and V by 0 bases; bases with no gene match: 10. The CDR3 region has the DNA TGTGCCACCAGCAGAGACAGTTGGGACAGGGATCGGACCGGGGAGCTGTTTTTT. It encodes CATSRDSWDRDRTGELFF.

V gene TRBV6-5 combines with J gene TRBJ1-6; D is undetermined. Looked up from germline, CDR1 is MNHEY and CDR2 is SVGAGI. Between the trimmed V and J ends, which lost 6 bases and 7 bases, there was a span of 4 bases. There are 11 residues in the CDR3. The CDR3 sequence: CASRANSPLHF. CDR3 DNA: TGTGCCAGCAGGGCAAATTCACCCCTCCACTTT.

The rearrangement links TRBV7-6 to TRBJ2-1, with a possible D match to TRBD2 (6 bases). Trimming shortened V by 5 bases and J by 2 bases, and 13 bases separated the two germline ends. Germline V CDR1 and CDR2: SGHVS, FNYEAQ. CDR3 length equals 15 residues. The CDR3 spells CASSPWRGPYNEQFF. Written as DNA, the CDR3 is TGTGCCAGCAGCCCCTGGCGGGGACCCTACAATGAGCAGTTCTTC.

V and J are TRBV5-1 and TRBJ2-7; 9 bases align to TRBD1. The germline gives CDR1 SGHRS, CDR2 YFSETQ. The CDR3 is 15 amino acids. The V gene end was trimmed by 1 base and the J gene end by 7 bases; junction bases not matched to a gene: 9. Here the CDR3 reads CASSLRGQGSAEQYF. In nucleotides, the CDR3 is TGCGCCAGCAGCTTGAGGGGACAGGGCTCTGCGGAGCAGTACTTC.

This clone was seen only a few times. Other DNA sequences in this specimen translate into the identical CDR3. The chain couples TRBV5-1 to TRBJ1-4, with D uncertain. The CDR3 contains 14 residues. Trimming stripped 0 bases from V and 3 bases from J, with 6 bases between. Per the germline V gene, CDR1 is SGHRS and CDR2 is YFSETQ. DNA of the CDR3: TGCGCCAGCAGCTTGGGAACGGCTAATGAAAAACTGTTTTTT. It codes for CASSLGTANEKLFF.

This chain links TRBV5-4 with TRBJ1-2; the match to TRBD1 covers 8 bases. Per the germline V gene, CDR1 is SGHNT and CDR2 is YYREEE (reference sequence). The V segment lost 0 bases and the J segment 5 bases; nucleotides outside the gene matches: 3. The CDR3 consists of 14 residues. Here the CDR3 reads CASSLGDRIYGYTF. CDR3 DNA: TGTGCCAGCAGCTTGGGGGACAGGATTTATGGCTACACCTTC.

J is TRBJ2-1 and V is TRBV29-1; 16 bases are a match to TRBD2. The CDR3 covers 14 residues. Per germline, CDR1 SQVTM and CDR2 ANQGSEA. V trimming: 6 bases; J trimming: 9 bases; junction bases outside the gene matches: 5. CDR3 in DNA: TGCAGCGTGGGACTAGCGGGGGGGCTCTCTGAGCAGTTCTTC. Translating gives CSVGLAGGLSEQFF.

The V gene is TRBV9, the J gene TRBJ1-3; D is perhaps TRBD1 (5 bases). The CDR3 totals 16 residues. Germline V CDR1 and CDR2: SGDLS, YYNGEE. Trimming shortened V by 4 bases and J by 2 bases, and 16 bases separated the two germline ends. The CDR3 DNA reads as TGTGCCAGCAGCCGATCGGGTGGCAGGGCTGGAAACACCATATATTTT. Its protein product is CASSRSGGRAGNTIYF.

The chain carries TRBV15 and TRBJ1-5; TRBD1 matches 8 bases. V dropped 3 bases and J dropped 2; count of bases not matched to a gene: 6. Germline values: CDR1 LNHNV, CDR2 YYDKDF (reference sequence). CDR3 length: 16 residues. The DNA of the CDR3 is TGTGCCACCAGCAGTGGGACAGGCTTGGGCAATCAGCCCCAGCATTTT. It translates to CATSSGTGLGNQPQHF. The full variable domain, with the rest looked up from reference TRBV15 and TRBJ1-5, is DAMVIQNPRYQVTQFGKPVTLSCSQTLNHNVMYWYQQKSSQAPKLLFHYYDKDFNNEADTPDNFQSRRPNTSFCFLDIRSPGLGDTAMYLCATSSGTGLGNQPQHFGDGTRLSIL.

The rearrangement links TRBV28 to TRBJ1-2; the D gene is possibly TRBD1 (6 bases). V was cut by 7 bases and J by 6 bases, with 18 bases left in between. This CDR3 region has 14 residues. CDR1 and CDR2 from the germline V gene are MDHEN and SYDVKM. The CDR3 bases are TGTGCCAGCACCGTGCACAGGGACCGCGATGGCTACACCTTC. Translating it yields CASTVHRDRDGYTF.

The chain carries TRBV29-1 and TRBJ2-3, with a possible D match to TRBD2 (5 bases). V was cut by 2 bases and J by 0 bases, with 12 bases left in between. The CDR3 is made up of 15 amino acids. CDR1 and CDR2 from the germline V gene are SQVTM and ANQGSEA. CDR3 amino acids: CSVESGRTSTDTQYF. The CDR3 DNA reads TGCAGCGTTGAAAGTGGCCGGACTAGCACAGATACGCAGTATTTT.

The J gene is TRBJ1-5, the V gene TRBV5-1, with D perhaps matching TRBD1 (6 bases). The germline gives CDR1 SGHRS, CDR2 YFSETQ. Trimming pared 0 bases from V and 3 bases from J, leaving 10 bases between. CDR3 size: 15 residues. This CDR3 reads CASSLEAGVNQPQHF. The CDR3 bases are TGCGCCAGCAGCTTGGAAGCAGGGGTCAATCAGCCCCAGCATTTT.

The J gene is TRBJ2-3, the V gene TRBV3-1 (or the pseudogene TRBV3-2); 9 bases are a match to TRBD2. CDR1 is LGHDT, CDR2 YNNKEL, per germline (reference sequence). Germline trimming cut 4 bases from V and 1 base from J; bases unmatched to any gene: 6. CDR3 size: 16 residues. CDR3 protein: CASSLQRGARTDTQYF. The CDR3 region has the DNA TGTGCCAGCAGCCTCCAGCGGGGGGCCCGCACAGATACGCAGTATTTT.

The chain is built from TRBV5-1 and TRBJ1-1; 8 bases agree with TRBD1. After removal of 4 bases from V and 4 bases from J, the junction contained 6 bases not matched to a gene. There are 14 residues in the CDR3. Germline V CDR1 and CDR2: SGHRS, YFSETQ. The DNA for the CDR3 is TGCGCCAGCAGCAACTCGGGACAGGTCACTGAAGCTTTCTTT. Translated: CASSNSGQVTEAFF. The full variable domain, with the rest looked up from reference TRBV5-1 and TRBJ1-1, is KAGVTQTPRYLIKTRGQQVTLSCSPISGHRSVSWYQQTPGQGLQFLFEYFSETQRNKGNFPGRFSGRQFSNSRSEMNVSTLELGDSALYLCASSNSGQVTEAFFGQGTRLTVV.

This clone has a count of ten or more. The rearrangement joins TRBV9 to TRBJ2-7; D is possibly TRBD1 (5 bases). V dropped 0 bases and J dropped 7 bases, with 17 bases sitting between them. CDR3 length equals 15 residues. Germline V CDR1 and CDR2: SGDLS, YYNGEE. CDR3 loop: CASSVDPGRVEEQYF. In nucleotides, the CDR3 is TGTGCCAGCAGCGTAGACCCCGGCAGGGTGGAGGAGCAGTACTTC.

The chain is built from TRBV11-2 and TRBJ2-7; D perhaps matches TRBD1 (6 bases). V was pared by 1 base and J by 5 bases, with 9 bases between. The germline CDR1 and CDR2 sequences are SGHAT and FQNNGV. The CDR3 spans 13 residues. The CDR3 is CASSLGHRDEQYF. The CDR3 DNA reads as TGTGCCAGCAGCTTAGGACACAGGGACGAGCAGTACTTC.